This TCR beta chain was recorded in a study of blood T cells in healthy people across ages. Study outcomes and limitations: TCR beta diversity correlated strongly with naive T cell percentage.

For the second PCR, which ran for about 6 to 11 cycles, a sample-barcoded 5' primer and a J-beta primer mix were used. TCRdb used MiXCR to reprocess the 5' RACE reads, holding one entry per CDR3 protein. The data contain about 1.6 million distinct CDR3 sequences, roughly 32% of them seen just once; the ten biggest clones take up about 10%. Peripheral blood from each donor was collected in a volume of 9.5 to 10 milliliters. V lost 5 bases and J lost 5; bases outside the gene matches: 7. This CDR3 comprises 14 residues. Germline loops: CDR1 MNHEY, CDR2 SMNVEV (reference sequence). In the case of this clonotype: Its antigen remains unidentified.

Sequenced material: blood. The chain employs TRBV27 and TRBJ2-3; 7 bases agree with TRBD2. The receptor comes from a woman aged 25 to 39 in good health. CDR3 nucleotide sequence: TGTGCCAGCAGTCAGCGGGACGGCGGAGATACGCAGTATTTT. Residues: CASSQRDGGDTQYF.